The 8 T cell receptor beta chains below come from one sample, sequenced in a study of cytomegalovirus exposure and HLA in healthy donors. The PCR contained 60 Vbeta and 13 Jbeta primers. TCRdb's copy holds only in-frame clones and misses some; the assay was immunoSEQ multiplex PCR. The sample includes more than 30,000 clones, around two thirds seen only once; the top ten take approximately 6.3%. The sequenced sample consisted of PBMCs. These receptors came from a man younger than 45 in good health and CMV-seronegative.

Here the CDR3 reads CASSFQGKTQYF. The CDR3, as DNA: TGTGCCAGCAGCTTCCAGGGCAAGACCCAGTACTTC. The chain is built from TRBV11-2 and TRBJ2-5, with D possibly being TRBD1 (5 bases). The CDR3 has 12 residues. Trimming removed 3 bases from V and 6 bases from J, with 8 bases in between. CDR1 is SGHAT and CDR2 is FQNNGV in the germline V gene.

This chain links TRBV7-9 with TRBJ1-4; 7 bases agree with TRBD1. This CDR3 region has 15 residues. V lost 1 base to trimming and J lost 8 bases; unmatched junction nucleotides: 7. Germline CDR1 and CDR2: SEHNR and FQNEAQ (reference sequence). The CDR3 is CASSLGARGQEKLFF. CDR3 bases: TGTGCCAGCAGCTTAGGGGCGAGGGGACAGGAAAAACTGTTTTTT.

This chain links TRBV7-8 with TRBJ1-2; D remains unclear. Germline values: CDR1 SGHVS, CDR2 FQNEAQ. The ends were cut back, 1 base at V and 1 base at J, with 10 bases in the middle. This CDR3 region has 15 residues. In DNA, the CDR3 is TGTGCCAGCAGCTTAGTCGTGAGTGGTAACTATGGCTACACCTTC. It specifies CASSLVVSGNYGYTF.

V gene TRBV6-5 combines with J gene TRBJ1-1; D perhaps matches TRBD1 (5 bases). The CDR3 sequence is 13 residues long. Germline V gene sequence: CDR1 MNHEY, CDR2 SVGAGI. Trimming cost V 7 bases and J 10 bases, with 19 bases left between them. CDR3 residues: CASIPSGFYIAFF. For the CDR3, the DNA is TGTGCCAGCATCCCCTCAGGGTTTTACATAGCTTTCTTT.

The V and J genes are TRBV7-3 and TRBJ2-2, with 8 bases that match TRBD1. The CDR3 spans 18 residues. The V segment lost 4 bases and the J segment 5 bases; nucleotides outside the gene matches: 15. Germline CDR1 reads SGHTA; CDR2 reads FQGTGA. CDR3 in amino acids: CASSSPRQGWVSTGELFF. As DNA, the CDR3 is TGTGCCAGCAGCTCCCCTCGACAGGGGTGGGTCAGTACCGGGGAGCTGTTTTTT.

CDR3 DNA sequence: TGTGCCAGCAGCTTAGCCCAGGGGGACGAGCAGTACTTC. Amino acid sequence: CASSLAQGDEQYF. V usage is TRBV7-9 and J usage is TRBJ2-7, with 7 bases identical to TRBD1. The V gene end was trimmed by 0 bases and the J gene end by 5 bases; junction bases not matched to a gene: 1. Per the germline V gene, CDR1 is SEHNR and CDR2 is FQNEAQ (reference sequence). The CDR3 totals 13 residues.

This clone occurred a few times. CDR3 coding DNA: TGTGCCAGCAGCGGGGGGGCAAGGCAGCCCCAGCATTTT. As protein: CASSGGARQPQHF. The rearrangement uses TRBV6-5 and TRBJ1-5, with a weak D call TRBD1 (6 bases). The CDR3 sequence is 13 residues long. V dropped 6 bases and J dropped 7 bases, with 13 bases sitting between them. Germline V gene data show CDR1 as MNHEY and CDR2 as SVGAGI.

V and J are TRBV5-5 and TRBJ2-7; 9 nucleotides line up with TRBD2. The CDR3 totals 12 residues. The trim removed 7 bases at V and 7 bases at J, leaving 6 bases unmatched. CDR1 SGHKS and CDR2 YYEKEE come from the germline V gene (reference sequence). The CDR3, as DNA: TGTGCCAGCTTAGCGGGAGCGAGGGAGCAGTACTTC. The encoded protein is CASLAGAREQYF.